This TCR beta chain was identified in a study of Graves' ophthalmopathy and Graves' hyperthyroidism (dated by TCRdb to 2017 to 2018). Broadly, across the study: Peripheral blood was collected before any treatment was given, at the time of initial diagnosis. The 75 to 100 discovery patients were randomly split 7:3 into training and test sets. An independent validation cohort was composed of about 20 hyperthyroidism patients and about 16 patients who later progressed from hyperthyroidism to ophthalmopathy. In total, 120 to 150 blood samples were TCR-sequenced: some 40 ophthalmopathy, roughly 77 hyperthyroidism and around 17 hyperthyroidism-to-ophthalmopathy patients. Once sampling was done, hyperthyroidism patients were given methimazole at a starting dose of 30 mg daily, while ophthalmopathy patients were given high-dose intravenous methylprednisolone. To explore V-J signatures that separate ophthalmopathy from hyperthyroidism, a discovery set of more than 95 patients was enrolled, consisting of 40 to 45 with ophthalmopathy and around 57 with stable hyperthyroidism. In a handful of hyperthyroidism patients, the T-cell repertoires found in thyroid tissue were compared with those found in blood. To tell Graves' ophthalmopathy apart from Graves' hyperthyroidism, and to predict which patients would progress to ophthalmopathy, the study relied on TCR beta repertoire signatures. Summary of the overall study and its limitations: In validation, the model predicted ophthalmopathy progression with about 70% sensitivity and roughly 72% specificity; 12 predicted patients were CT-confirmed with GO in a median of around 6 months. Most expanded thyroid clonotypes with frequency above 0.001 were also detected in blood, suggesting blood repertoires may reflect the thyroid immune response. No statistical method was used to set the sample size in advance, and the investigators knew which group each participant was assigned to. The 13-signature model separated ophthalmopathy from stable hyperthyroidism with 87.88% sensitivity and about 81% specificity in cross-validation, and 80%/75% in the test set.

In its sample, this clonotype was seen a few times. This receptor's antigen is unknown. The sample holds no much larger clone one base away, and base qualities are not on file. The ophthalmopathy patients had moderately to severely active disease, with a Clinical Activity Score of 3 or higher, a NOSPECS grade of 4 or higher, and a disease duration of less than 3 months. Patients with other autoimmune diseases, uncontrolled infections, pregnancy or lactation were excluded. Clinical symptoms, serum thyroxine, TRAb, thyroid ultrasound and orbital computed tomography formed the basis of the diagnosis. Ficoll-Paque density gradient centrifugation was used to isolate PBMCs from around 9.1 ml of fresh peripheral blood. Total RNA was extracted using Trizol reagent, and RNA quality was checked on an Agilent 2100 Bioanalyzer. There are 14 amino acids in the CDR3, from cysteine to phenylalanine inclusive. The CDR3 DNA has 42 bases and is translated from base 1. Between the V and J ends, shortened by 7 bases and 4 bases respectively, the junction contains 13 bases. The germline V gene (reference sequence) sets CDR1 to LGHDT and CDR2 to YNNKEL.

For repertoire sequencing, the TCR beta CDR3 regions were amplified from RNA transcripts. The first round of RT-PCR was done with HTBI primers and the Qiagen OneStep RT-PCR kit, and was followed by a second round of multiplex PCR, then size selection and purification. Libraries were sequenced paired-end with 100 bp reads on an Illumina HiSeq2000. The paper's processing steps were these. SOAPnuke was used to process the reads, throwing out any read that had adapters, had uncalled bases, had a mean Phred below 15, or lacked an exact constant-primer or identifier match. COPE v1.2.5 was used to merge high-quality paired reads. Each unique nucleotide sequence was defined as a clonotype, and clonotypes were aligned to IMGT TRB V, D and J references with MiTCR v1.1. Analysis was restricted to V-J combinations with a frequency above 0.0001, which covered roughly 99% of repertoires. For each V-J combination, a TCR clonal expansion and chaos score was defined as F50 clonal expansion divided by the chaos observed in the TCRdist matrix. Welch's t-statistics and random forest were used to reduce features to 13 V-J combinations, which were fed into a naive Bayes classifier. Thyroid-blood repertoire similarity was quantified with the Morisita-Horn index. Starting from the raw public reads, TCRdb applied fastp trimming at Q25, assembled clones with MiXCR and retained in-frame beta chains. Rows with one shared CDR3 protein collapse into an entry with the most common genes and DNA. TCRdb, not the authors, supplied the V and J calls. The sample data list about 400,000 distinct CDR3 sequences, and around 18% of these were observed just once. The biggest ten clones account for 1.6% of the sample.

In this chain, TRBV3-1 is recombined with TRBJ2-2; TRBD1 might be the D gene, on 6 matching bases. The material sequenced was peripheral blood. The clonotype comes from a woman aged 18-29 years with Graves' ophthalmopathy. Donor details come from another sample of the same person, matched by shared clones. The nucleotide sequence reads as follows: TGTGCCAGCAACTCACAGGGTTCCACCGGGGAGCTGTTTTTT. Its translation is CASNSQGSTGELFF. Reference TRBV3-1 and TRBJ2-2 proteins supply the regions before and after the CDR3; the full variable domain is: DTAVSQTPKYLVTQMGNDKSIKCEQNLGHDTMYWYKQDSKKFLKIMFSYNNKELIINETVPNRFSPKSPDKAHLNLHINSLELGDSAVYFCASNSQGSTGELFFGEGSRLTVL.